This T cell receptor beta chain was recovered during a study of blood T cell repertoires in COVID-19. The V end was cut by 0 bases, the J end by 0 bases, with 16 bases between. Germline CDR1 and CDR2: SGHDT and YYEEEE. The CDR3 consists of 19 residues. Data came from immunoSEQ multiplex PCR; TCRdb stores just in-frame clones and leaves some out. The sample has 230,000 or so clones; approximately 84% are singletons. This clone occurred a few times. The sequencing input was PBMCs or T cells enriched from blood (not recorded which). The V gene is TRBV5-6, the J gene TRBJ1-6, with D perhaps matching TRBD1 (5 bases). The clonotype was recovered from a man aged 50-59 years who had recovered from COVID-19. For the CDR3, the DNA is TGTGCCAGCAGCTTGGTGCCCGGGACTCACAGCTCCTATAATTCACCCCTCCACTTT. Residues: CASSLVPGTHSSYNSPLHF.